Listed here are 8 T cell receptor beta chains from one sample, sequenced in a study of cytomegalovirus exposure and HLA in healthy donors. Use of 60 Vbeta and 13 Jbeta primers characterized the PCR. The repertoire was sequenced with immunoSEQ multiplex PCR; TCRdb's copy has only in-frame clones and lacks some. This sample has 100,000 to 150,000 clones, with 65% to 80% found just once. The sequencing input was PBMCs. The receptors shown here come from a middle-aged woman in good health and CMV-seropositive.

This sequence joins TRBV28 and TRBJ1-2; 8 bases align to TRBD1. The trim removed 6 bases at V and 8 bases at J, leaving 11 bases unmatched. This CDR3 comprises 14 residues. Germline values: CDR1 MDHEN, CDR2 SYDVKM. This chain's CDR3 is CASRTGGKGGGYTF. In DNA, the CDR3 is TGTGCCAGCAGAACAGGGGGAAAGGGTGGAGGCTACACCTTC.

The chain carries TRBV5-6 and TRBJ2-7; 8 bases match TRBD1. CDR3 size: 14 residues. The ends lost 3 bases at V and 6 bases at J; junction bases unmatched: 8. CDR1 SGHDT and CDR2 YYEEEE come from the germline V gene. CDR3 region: CASSWTGREGEQYF. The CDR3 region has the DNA TGTGCCAGCAGCTGGACAGGGAGAGAAGGCGAGCAGTACTTC.

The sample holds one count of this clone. CDR3 protein: CASSPGGVRETQYF. In DNA, the CDR3 is TGTGCCAGCAGCCCAGGCGGGGTTCGAGAGACCCAGTACTTC. The V and J genes are TRBV11-2 and TRBJ2-5; the D gene is possibly TRBD2 (6 bases). The CDR3 is 14 amino acids. V was cut by 5 bases and J by 4 bases, with 14 bases left in between. Germline loops: CDR1 SGHAT, CDR2 FQNNGV.

The CDR3 sequence: CASSSPPGQGINEQYF. The CDR3 nucleotides are TGTGCCAGCAGCTCGCCACCGGGACAGGGTATTAATGAGCAGTACTTC. This rearrangement joins TRBV7-8 to TRBJ2-7; 9 bases fit TRBD1. J gave up 7 bases and V 4 bases, and 14 bases lay outside the gene matches. Germline V gene sequence: CDR1 SGHVS, CDR2 FQNEAQ. The CDR3 is 16 residues long.

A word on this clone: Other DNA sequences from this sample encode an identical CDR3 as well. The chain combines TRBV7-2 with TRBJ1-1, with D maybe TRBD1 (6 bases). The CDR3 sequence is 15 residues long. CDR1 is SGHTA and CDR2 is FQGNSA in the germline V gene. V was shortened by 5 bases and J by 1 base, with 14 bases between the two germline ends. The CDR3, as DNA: TGTGCCAGCAGCCCACAGACAGGTCGGAACACTGAAGCTTTCTTT. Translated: CASSPQTGRNTEAFF.

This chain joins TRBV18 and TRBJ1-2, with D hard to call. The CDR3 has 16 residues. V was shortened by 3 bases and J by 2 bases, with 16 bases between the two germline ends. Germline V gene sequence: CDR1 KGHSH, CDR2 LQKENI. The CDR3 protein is CASSPAGRSANYGYTF. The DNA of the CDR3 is TGTGCCAGCTCACCGGCGGGCAGGAGCGCGAACTATGGCTACACCTTC.

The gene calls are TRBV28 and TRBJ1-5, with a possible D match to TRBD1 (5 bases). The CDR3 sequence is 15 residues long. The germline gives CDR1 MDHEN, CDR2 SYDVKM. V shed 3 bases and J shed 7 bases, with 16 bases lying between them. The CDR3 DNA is TGTGCCAGCAGTTTCGGTCAGGGTATGAGGCAGCCCCAGCATTTT. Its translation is CASSFGQGMRQPQHF.

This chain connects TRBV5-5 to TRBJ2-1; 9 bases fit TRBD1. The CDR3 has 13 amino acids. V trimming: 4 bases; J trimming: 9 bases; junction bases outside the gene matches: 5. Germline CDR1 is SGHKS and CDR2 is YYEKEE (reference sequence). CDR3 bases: TGTGCCAGCAGCCGGGACAGGGATACTGAGCAGTTCTTC. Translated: CASSRDRDTEQFF. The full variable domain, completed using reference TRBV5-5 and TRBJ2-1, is DAGVTQSPTHLIKTRGQQVTLRCSPISGHKSVSWYQQVLGQGPQFIFQYYEKEERGRGNFPDRFSARQFPNYSSELNVNALLLGDSALYLCASSRDRDTEQFFGPGTRLTVL.